One sample yielded the 10 T cell receptor beta chains listed below, sequenced in a study of cytomegalovirus exposure and HLA in healthy donors. PCR employed 60 Vbeta and 13 Jbeta primers. Profiled with immunoSEQ multiplex PCR; TCRdb holds only in-frame clones, not every one. Found here are 100,000 to 150,000 clones, 81% of them singletons; the top ten hold about 1%. The sample comprised PBMCs. The receptors originated from a woman aged 30 to 39 in good health and CMV-seronegative.

The rearrangement uses TRBV9 and TRBJ1-4, with D possibly TRBD1 on 5 matching bases. The CDR3 totals 14 residues. Germline-derived CDR1 and CDR2 are SGDLS and YYNGEE. Trimming removed 3 bases from V and 3 bases from J, with 9 bases in between. In nucleotides, the CDR3 is TGTGCCAGCAGCGCAGGGTATCCTAATGAAAAACTGTTTTTT. Translation: CASSAGYPNEKLFF.

V is TRBV4-1 and J is TRBJ2-3; D not certain. CDR1 is MGHRA and CDR2 is YSYEKL in the germline V gene. The V and J ends lost 5 bases and 1 base respectively, with 13 bases between them. The CDR3 is 15 residues long. The CDR3 reads CASSISLRGTDTQYF. The CDR3 nucleotides are TGCGCCAGCAGCATATCGCTCCGGGGCACAGATACGCAGTATTTT.

The rearrangement uses TRBV7-3 and TRBJ1-4; 9 bases map to TRBD1. The V gene's germline CDR1 is SGHTA and CDR2 FQGTGA. CDR3 length equals 13 residues. V lost 5 bases to trimming and J lost 13 bases; unmatched junction nucleotides: 8. The CDR3 DNA sequence: TGTGCCAGCAGCCGGGGACAGGGCCGGCCACTGTTTTTT. This codes for CASSRGQGRPLFF.

The chain carries TRBV29-1 and TRBJ2-7; 11 positions agree with TRBD1. Germline V CDR1 and CDR2: SQVTM, ANQGSEA. The V gene end was trimmed by 6 bases and the J gene end by 2 bases; junction bases not matched to a gene: 9. There are 15 residues in the CDR3. CDR3 nucleotide sequence: TGCAGCGTCCAGCCTGGGACAGGGGGAACCTACGAGCAGTACTTC. The encoded protein is CSVQPGTGGTYEQYF.

This chain links TRBV7-8 with TRBJ2-5; 9 positions match TRBD1. The V gene end was trimmed by 5 bases and the J gene end by 5 bases; junction bases not matched to a gene: 9. Germline V CDR1 and CDR2: SGHVS, FQNEAQ. The CDR3 covers 15 residues. For the CDR3, the DNA is TGTGCCAGCAGCGCGAACAGGGGGCGCTTGGAGACCCAGTACTTC. It is translated as CASSANRGRLETQYF.

J is TRBJ2-7 and V is TRBV10-3; the match to TRBD2 covers 8 bases. The germline gives CDR1 ENHRY, CDR2 SYGVKD. The CDR3 length is 13 residues. The junction had 4 bases not matched to a gene; V was cut back by 7 bases and J by 2 bases. The CDR3 spells CAIKTSETYEQYF. In DNA form, the CDR3 reads TGTGCCATCAAGACTAGCGAAACCTACGAGCAGTACTTC.

The rearrangement joins TRBV19 to TRBJ2-7; 7 bases are shared with TRBD1. Germline V gene data show CDR1 as LNHDA and CDR2 as SQIVND (reference sequence). The CDR3 loop spans 13 amino acids. The trim removed 5 bases at V and 3 bases at J, leaving 4 bases unmatched. CDR3 amino acids: CASSPRQGYEQYF. CDR3 nucleotides: TGTGCCAGTAGTCCCAGACAGGGCTACGAGCAGTACTTC.

This clone has only one observation. V is TRBV4-1 and J is TRBJ1-4, with D perhaps matching TRBD1 (6 bases). The CDR3 has 13 amino acids. Germline V gives CDR1 MGHRA, CDR2 YSYEKL. V was clipped by 4 bases and J by 7 bases, with 10 bases between them. The CDR3 DNA is TGCGCCAGCAGCCTCGGACAGCTTGAAAAACTGTTTTTT. Protein product: CASSLGQLEKLFF.

The chain recombines TRBV29-1 with TRBJ1-1; 7 nucleotides match TRBD1. Per the germline V gene, CDR1 is SQVTM and CDR2 is ANQGSEA. This CDR3 region has 13 residues. The V and J ends lost 6 bases and 5 bases, in that order; junction bases with no gene match: 9. CDR3: CSVQKGAWTEAFF. In DNA, the CDR3 is TGCAGCGTCCAAAAGGGGGCATGGACTGAAGCTTTCTTT.

This clone was observed a handful of times. Written as DNA, the CDR3 is TGTGCCTGGGGACTAGCGGATTACAATGAGCAGTTCTTC. Translation gives CAWGLADYNEQFF. This rearrangement joins TRBV30 to TRBJ2-1; 10 bases are a match to TRBD2. J was trimmed by 4 bases and V by 5 bases; bases with no gene match: 2. CDR1 and CDR2 (germline): GTSNPN, SVGIG (reference sequence). The length of the CDR3 is 13 residues.